The rows below give T cell receptor beta chains drawn from one sample of a study of T cell repertoires in cytomegalovirus infection. TCRdb ran MiXCR on the reads and lists one entry per CDR3 protein. The sample contains about 770,000 distinct CDR3 sequences, roughly 28% of which appear only once. Which antigens these TCRs recognize remains unknown. This material consisted of cultured CD8+ T cells from PBMCs, taken from culture after CMV antigen stimulation. The source of these receptors is a human donor in good health (CMV status not recorded). Some clones in this sample may be carry-over from other donors' samples. The CDR3 runs from the conserved cysteine through the conserved F or W. The D gene is left open where the match is weak. Expanded clones are given a class, and other clones once, few, many or no size at all.

j_call	d_call	clone_size	v_call	cdr3_nt	cdr3_aa
TRBJ1-4	.	.	TRBV2	TGTGCCAGCAGTAGTGCGACAGCTACTAATGAAAAACTGTTTTTT	CASSSATATNEKLFF
TRBJ1-2	TRBD1	.	TRBV7-4	TGTGCCAGCAGCCTGGAGGGTGCCAGGGGGGACTATGGCTACACCTTC	CASSLEGARGDYGYTF
TRBJ2-1	.	many	TRBV28	TGTGCCAGCAGCCCCAAGGGTGGCTCCTACAATGAGCAGTTCTTC	CASSPKGGSYNEQFF
TRBJ2-1	.	.	TRBV7-2	TGTGCCAGCAGCTCCGTAGGTCCAGGCGAGCAGTTCTTC	CASSSVGPGEQFF
TRBJ2-5	TRBD2	few	TRBV7-9	TGTGCCAGCAGCCCCGACAGCGGGGGAGAGAAGACCCAGTACTTC	CASSPDSGGEKTQYF
TRBJ2-3	TRBD1	.	TRBV28	TGTGCTAGCAGACAGGGTGGAGATACGCAGTATTTT	CASRQGGDTQYF
TRBJ2-2	.	few	TRBV12-3/TRBV12-4	TGTGCCAGCAGTTCCCGGGGGTCGATCACCGGGGAGCTGTTTTTT	CASSSRGSITGELFF
TRBJ2-3	TRBD2	.	TRBV9	TGTGCCAGCAGCGATAGCGGGGGGGAAGGAGATACGCAGTATTTT	CASSDSGGEGDTQYF
TRBJ1-2	TRBD1	many	TRBV6-2/TRBV6-3	TGTGCCAGCAGCGACGGACAGGGGATTAACTATGGCTACACCTTC	CASSDGQGINYGYTF
TRBJ2-5	.	.	TRBV7-8	TGTGCCAGCAGGAAAGACGGGGAAGAGACCCAGTACTTC	CASRKDGEETQYF
TRBJ1-1	TRBD1	.	TRBV27	TGTGCCAGCAGGCCGGACAGGGGATACACTGAAGCTTTCTTT	CASRPDRGYTEAFF
TRBJ2-3	.	.	TRBV7-6	TGTGCCAGCAGCTTAGCCCCCTTCTGGGGGGATACGCAGTATTTT	CASSLAPFWGDTQYF
TRBJ2-7	.	.	TRBV27	TGTGCCAGCACCCGGGGGGCAGGGGTAGGCCCCTACGAGCAGTACTTC	CASTRGAGVGPYEQYF
TRBJ1-6	TRBD1	.	TRBV7-6	TGTGCCAGCAGCCCCGGGACAGGGGGGTCCGAGTTGGATTCACCCCTCCACTTT	CASSPGTGGSELDSPLHF
TRBJ2-5	.	few	TRBV7-8	TGTGCCAGCAGCTTGGTAGGGGCGTGGGAGACCCAGTACTTC	CASSLVGAWETQYF
TRBJ2-1	TRBD1	few	TRBV28	TGTGCCAGCAGTCCCGCCCGGGACAGGGTCGCTGGTGAGCAGTTCTTC	CASSPARDRVAGEQFF
TRBJ2-5	TRBD1	.	TRBV7-9	TGTGCCAGCAGCCATCGGGACAGCCGAGAGACCCAGTACTTC	CASSHRDSRETQYF
TRBJ2-1	.	few	TRBV24-1	TGTGCCACCAGCAGGGGGACGGGACTGCCAGGACCCCGCGATGAGCAGTTCTTC	CATSRGTGLPGPRDEQFF